This T cell receptor beta chain comes out of a study of cytomegalovirus exposure and HLA in healthy donors. PCR used 60 Vbeta primers and 13 Jbeta primers. Libraries were prepared by immunoSEQ multiplex PCR; TCRdb keeps only in-frame clonotypes and omits some of them. In the table there are around 230,000 clones, roughly 82% of which are singletons. Per the germline V gene, CDR1 is LNHDA and CDR2 is SQIVND (reference sequence). V was trimmed by 5 bases and J by 3 bases, leaving 8 bases between them. The CDR3 totals 13 residues. This sequence joins TRBV19 and TRBJ2-1, with D possibly being TRBD1 (5 bases). The source is a man aged 35-49 years in good health and CMV-seropositive. Sequenced input: PBMCs. The CDR3 DNA is TGTGCCAGTAGTGCAGGGAACTACAATGAGCAGTTCTTC. It encodes CASSAGNYNEQFF.